The 20 T cell receptor beta chains listed next were all sequenced from one sample in a study of blood T cell repertoires in COVID-19 (dated by TCRdb to about 2020). The library was made by the immunoSEQ multiplex PCR assay. This is the immuneACCESS table as TCRdb keeps it, with only in-frame sequences that have V and J called. A part of the clones is gone; compared with another copy, unresolved V genes explain less than half, and the rest is unexplained. A total of a few hundred thousand clones appear in this sample, just under 90% of them only once. The top ten constitute over 8.5% of the sample. The sequenced sample was PBMCs or T cells enriched from blood (not recorded which). The receptors here all came from a woman aged 25 to 39 who had recovered from COVID-19.

This chain links TRBV5-1 with TRBJ2-3; D is undetermined. V was cut by 7 bases and J by 0 bases, with 18 bases left in between. This CDR3 contains 16 residues. Germline V gives CDR1 SGHRS, CDR2 YFSETQ. This CDR3 reads CASSPVFVTSTDTQYF. For the CDR3, the DNA is TGCGCCAGCTCCCCCGTATTTGTGACTAGCACAGATACGCAGTATTTT.

The CDR3 DNA reads TGTGCCAGCGGGGGACTAGCGGAGAACACCGGGGAGCTGTTTTTT. Protein sequence: CASGGLAENTGELFF. The chain has TRBV6-5 and TRBJ2-2; 11 bases line up with TRBD2. Trimming cost V 8 bases and J 1 base; bases outside gene matches: 3. The CDR3 covers 15 residues. Germline V gene sequence: CDR1 MNHEY, CDR2 SVGAGI.

The CDR3, as DNA: TGTGCCAGCAGCCGACTCGGACAGGGTCATAACTATGGCTACACCTTC. As protein: CASSRLGQGHNYGYTF. The chain recombines TRBV27 with TRBJ1-2; the match to TRBD1 covers 8 bases. The CDR3 contains 16 residues. Germline CDR1 and CDR2: MNHEY and SMNVEV (reference sequence). The J segment lost 1 base and the V segment lost 6 bases, leaving 10 bases of the junction unmatched.

V and J are TRBV5-8 and TRBJ1-1; no clear D gene. The CDR3 runs to 14 residues. Germline V gives CDR1 SGHTS, CDR2 YDEGEE. V lost 5 bases and J 1 base, leaving 12 bases between the germline ends. The chain's CDR3 is CASRNRRGNTEAFF. In DNA, the CDR3 is TGTGCCAGCAGAAACAGACGGGGGAACACTGAAGCTTTCTTT.

The chain employs TRBV2 and TRBJ2-7; 7 bases line up with TRBD2. Trimming took 0 bases from V and 6 from J; bases not matched to a gene: 11. Germline lookup yields CDR1 SNHLY and CDR2 FYNNEI. The CDR3 covers 16 residues. The CDR3 region has the DNA TGTGCCAGCAGTGAAGCGCAGGGCGGGAGATGGGTCGAGCAGTACTTC. It codes for CASSEAQGGRWVEQYF.

The chain uses TRBV4-1 and TRBJ1-4, with 8 positions matching TRBD1. Germline CDR1 MGHRA, CDR2 YSYEKL. Germline trimming cut 3 bases from V and 7 bases from J; bases unmatched to any gene: 10. CDR3 length: 16 residues. CDR3 in DNA: TGCGCCAGCAGCCAGCCCGGACAGGGCGGTAGTGAAAAACTGTTTTTT. Translating it yields CASSQPGQGGSEKLFF.

V gene TRBV10-3 combines with J gene TRBJ2-7; weak D call: TRBD1 (6 bases). The V end was cut by 8 bases, the J end by 4 bases, with 12 bases between. Germline CDR1 reads ENHRY; CDR2 reads SYGVKD. The CDR3 has 12 residues. This CDR3 is CAIRDTTYEQYF. In DNA form, the CDR3 reads TGTGCCATCCGGGACACCACTTACGAGCAGTACTTC.

The chain couples TRBV9 to TRBJ1-6, with D possibly matching TRBD1 (5 bases). Germline assignment: CDR1 SGDLS and CDR2 YYNGEE. Trimming cost V 1 base and J 11 bases, with 10 bases left between them. CDR3 size: 13 residues. The CDR3 DNA reads as TGTGCCAGCAGCGTATGGGAGGGGACACCCCTCCACTTT. Protein sequence: CASSVWEGTPLHF.

This clone has only one observation. V usage is TRBV19 and J usage is TRBJ1-2; 8 nucleotides align to TRBD1. V lost 9 bases and J lost 3; bases outside the gene matches: 3. The CDR3 is 12 amino acids. CDR1 LNHDA and CDR2 SQIVND come from the germline V gene (reference sequence). CDR3 DNA sequence: TGTGCCAGCTCACAGGGGGACTATGGCTACACCTTC. It encodes CASSQGDYGYTF.

The chain recombines TRBV28 with TRBJ2-2; tentative D call: TRBD1 (6 bases). V lost 6 bases to trimming and J lost 2 bases, with 16 bases between them. CDR1 MDHEN and CDR2 SYDVKM come from the germline V gene. There are 16 residues in the CDR3. CDR3 amino acids: CASRPFGGLNTGELFF. CDR3 DNA: TGTGCCAGCAGGCCATTTGGGGGCCTAAACACCGGGGAGCTGTTTTTT.

The chain employs TRBV29-1 and TRBJ1-1; D ambiguous. The germline CDR1 and CDR2 sequences are SQVTM and ANQGSEA. Trimming left V 6 bases short and J 2 bases short, with 13 bases between. This CDR3 contains 13 residues. CDR3 loop: CSVLQISNTEAFF. The CDR3 bases are TGCAGCGTCCTACAGATAAGTAACACTGAAGCTTTCTTT.

The V call is TRBV5-1, the J call TRBJ2-5, with TRBD1 as a possible D gene (6 bases). Trimming pared 4 bases from V and 0 bases from J, leaving 22 bases between. This CDR3 contains 18 residues. Germline V gene data show CDR1 as SGHRS and CDR2 as YFSETQ. The CDR3 loop reads CASSRGSIGTKYQETQYF. The CDR3 DNA sequence: TGCGCCAGCAGCAGAGGGAGTATCGGGACAAAGTACCAAGAGACCCAGTACTTC. Full variable domain (rest looked up from reference TRBV5-1 and TRBJ2-5): KAGVTQTPRYLIKTRGQQVTLSCSPISGHRSVSWYQQTPGQGLQFLFEYFSETQRNKGNFPGRFSGRQFSNSRSEMNVSTLELGDSALYLCASSRGSIGTKYQETQYFGPGTRLLVL.

The CDR3 here is CASSLGRFKYNEQFF. The CDR3 DNA is TGTGCCAGCAGTTTAGGCAGGTTCAAATACAATGAGCAGTTCTTC. The chain links TRBV28 to TRBJ2-1; no clear D. Deletions cut 2 bases from V and 4 bases from J, with 12 bases between. The CDR3 totals 15 residues. The germline gives CDR1 MDHEN, CDR2 SYDVKM.

The chain uses TRBV5-4 and TRBJ1-1; 10 bases agree with TRBD1. Germline loops: CDR1 SGHNT, CDR2 YYREEE (reference sequence). CDR3 length: 13 amino acids. The J segment lost 6 bases and the V segment lost 5 bases, leaving 4 bases of the junction unmatched. The CDR3 bases are TGTGCCAGCAGTTGGGACAGGGGCGCTGAAGCTTTCTTT. Its translation is CASSWDRGAEAFF.

V and J are TRBV11-2 and TRBJ2-7, with D unresolved. Per the germline V gene, CDR1 is SGHAT and CDR2 is FQNNGV. There are 12 residues in the CDR3. V lost 1 base and J lost 6, with 7 bases in between. The CDR3 reads CASSLGFIEQYF. In DNA, the CDR3 is TGTGCCAGCAGCTTAGGTTTCATCGAGCAGTACTTC.

This clone was seen just once. J is TRBJ1-2 and V is TRBV18, with 10 bases aligning to TRBD1. Germline V lookup: CDR1 KGHSH, CDR2 LQKENI. J was trimmed by 1 base and V by 6 bases; bases with no gene match: 8. CDR3 size: 16 residues. In DNA form, the CDR3 reads TGTGCCAGCTCTTCCGGGACAGGGGACCTTAACTATGGCTACACCTTC. This translates into CASSSGTGDLNYGYTF.

This clone showed up just once. V usage is TRBV4-2 and J usage is TRBJ2-6; no clear D gene. With 5 bases removed from V and 2 bases from J, the gap between germline ends came to 13 bases. This CDR3 has 16 amino acids. Per germline, CDR1 LGHNA and CDR2 YNFKEQ. CDR3 nucleotides: TGTGCCAGCAGCGACAAAAAGAAGGCTGGGGCCAACGTCCTGACTTTC. This sequence encodes CASSDKKKAGANVLTF.

This chain links TRBV2 with TRBJ2-1; TRBD2 agrees at 11 bases. The CDR3 runs 16 residues. The germline gives CDR1 SNHLY, CDR2 FYNNEI. J lost 4 bases, V lost 4 bases, and 6 bases had no gene match. DNA of the CDR3: TGTGCCAGCAGTGTTCTGGGGACTAGCGGATACAATGAGCAGTTCTTC. It translates to CASSVLGTSGYNEQFF.

The V call is TRBV7-9, the J call TRBJ2-1; 8 positions match TRBD2. V was pared by 6 bases and J by 13 bases, with 5 bases of the junction left unmatched. Germline V gene data show CDR1 as SEHNR and CDR2 as FQNEAQ (reference sequence). CDR3 length: 11 amino acids. CDR3 DNA sequence: TGTGCCAGCAGGGGAAGCGGGAGTCAGTTCTTC. It yields the protein CASRGSGSQFF.

This chain connects TRBV9 to TRBJ1-1, with TRBD1 as a possible D gene (6 bases). The CDR3 is made up of 16 amino acids. The V and J ends lost 3 bases and 1 base respectively, with 16 bases between them. The germline gives CDR1 SGDLS, CDR2 YYNGEE. The CDR3 loop reads CASSASPRQANTEAFF. CDR3 bases: TGTGCCAGCAGCGCTAGCCCCCGACAGGCGAACACTGAAGCTTTCTTT. The variable domain in full, with the rest retrieved from reference TRBV9 and TRBJ1-1, is DSGVTQTPKHLITATGQRVTLRCSPRSGDLSVYWYQQSLDQGLQFLIQYYNGEERAKGNILERFSAQQFPDLHSELNLSSLELGDSALYFCASSASPRQANTEAFFGQGTRLTVV.